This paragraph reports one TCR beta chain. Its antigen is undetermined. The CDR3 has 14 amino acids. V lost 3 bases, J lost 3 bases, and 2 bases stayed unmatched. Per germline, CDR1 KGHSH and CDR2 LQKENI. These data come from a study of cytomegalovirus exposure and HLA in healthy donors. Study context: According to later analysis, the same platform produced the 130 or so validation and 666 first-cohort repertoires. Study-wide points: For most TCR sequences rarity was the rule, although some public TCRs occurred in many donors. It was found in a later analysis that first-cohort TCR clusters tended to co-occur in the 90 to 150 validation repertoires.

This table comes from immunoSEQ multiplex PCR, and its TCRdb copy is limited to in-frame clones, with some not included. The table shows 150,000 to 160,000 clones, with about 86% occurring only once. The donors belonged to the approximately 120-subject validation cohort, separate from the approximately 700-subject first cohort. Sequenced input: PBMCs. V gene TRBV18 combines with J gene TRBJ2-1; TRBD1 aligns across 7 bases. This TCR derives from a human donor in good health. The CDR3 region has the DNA TGTGCCAGCTCACCGGGGACAGTCTACAATGAGCAGTTCTTC. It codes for CASSPGTVYNEQFF. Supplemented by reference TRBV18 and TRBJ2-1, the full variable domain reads NAGVMQNPRHLVRRRGQEARLRCSPMKGHSHVYWYRQLPEEGLKFMVYLQKENIIDESGMPKERFSAEFPKEGPSILRIQQVVRGDSAAYFCASSPGTVYNEQFFGPGTRLTVL.